Below are 18 T cell receptor beta chains sequenced from a single sample in a study of shared clonotypes between healthy human individuals. Data came from immunoSEQ multiplex PCR; TCRdb stores just in-frame clones and leaves some out. The profile shows more than 1 million clones, around 82% of them singletons. Sequenced sample: memory CD4+ T cells from PBMCs. Described subset: CD45RA-negative fraction. The receptors originated from a man younger than 30 in good health. Some clones in this sample may be carry-over from other donors' samples.

This sequence joins TRBV20-1 and TRBJ2-7, with D tentatively TRBD2 (5 bases). This CDR3 region has 10 residues. Germline V gene sequence: CDR1 DFQATT, CDR2 SNEGSKA (reference sequence). In nucleotides, the CDR3 is TGCAAAGCGGCTGCCTACGAGCAGTACTTC. It translates to CKAAAYEQYF.

V gene TRBV11-3 combines with J gene TRBJ2-3; D is possibly TRBD2 (5 bases). The germline gives CDR1 SGHNT, CDR2 YENEEA. V was cut by 1 base and J by 5 bases, with 19 bases left in between. There are 17 residues in the CDR3. DNA for the CDR3: TGTGCCAGCAGCTTAGCCCGAGGGCACGTGGTTGGAGATACGCAGTATTTT. It codes for CASSLARGHVVGDTQYF.

V and J are TRBV18 and TRBJ2-3; perhaps TRBD1 as D (6 bases). The germline V gene has CDR1 KGHSH and CDR2 LQKENI. This CDR3 region has 16 residues. The germline V and J ends were trimmed by 1 base and 3 bases, with 14 bases remaining between them. CDR3: CASSPLGTGRTDTQYF. For the CDR3, the DNA is TGTGCCAGCTCACCACTCGGTACAGGGCGAACAGATACGCAGTATTTT.

The rearrangement joins TRBV7-8 to TRBJ1-1; 10 bases are a match to TRBD1. The V segment lost 4 bases and the J segment 1 base; nucleotides outside the gene matches: 9. The V gene's germline CDR1 is SGHVS and CDR2 FQNEAQ. This CDR3 is 17 amino acids long. The CDR3 sequence is CASSSGQGVKTNTEAFF. The DNA for the CDR3 is TGTGCCAGCAGCTCCGGACAGGGGGTTAAGACGAACACTGAAGCTTTCTTT. The full variable domain, rest sourced from reference TRBV7-8 and TRBJ1-1, is GAGVSQSPRYKVAKRGQDVALRCDPISGHVSLFWYQQALGQGPEFLTYFQNEAQLDKSGLPSDRFFAERPEGSVSTLKIQRTQQEDSAVYLCASSSGQGVKTNTEAFFGQGTRLTVV.

The V gene is TRBV5-6, the J gene TRBJ1-1; D is uncertain. The CDR3 totals 14 residues. Trimming removed 2 bases from V and 0 bases from J, with 8 bases in between. Germline-derived CDR1 and CDR2 are SGHDT and YYEEEE. In DNA, the CDR3 is TGTGCCAGCAGCTTCCGGGAAATGAACACTGAAGCTTTCTTT. It translates to CASSFREMNTEAFF.

The chain employs TRBV2 and TRBJ2-5; D is undetermined. Trimming took 1 base from V and 5 from J, leaving 5 bases between them. Germline CDR1 and CDR2: SNHLY and FYNNEI. The CDR3 loop spans 12 amino acids. CDR3 residues: CASSEGFETQYF. For the CDR3, the DNA is TGTGCCAGCAGTGAAGGGTTCGAGACCCAGTACTTC.

V is TRBV27 and J is TRBJ1-2; D unresolved. Trimming pared 4 bases from V and 8 bases from J, leaving 20 bases between. In germline, CDR1 is MNHEY, CDR2 SMNVEV (reference sequence). The CDR3 loop spans 15 amino acids. The CDR3 nucleotides are TGTGCCAGCAGTTCATGGCCCGGGCTCCTATACGGCTACACCTTC. It codes for CASSSWPGLLYGYTF.

The chain couples TRBV10-3 to TRBJ1-2, with no clear D. The V and J ends lost 0 bases and 4 bases respectively, with 12 bases between them. CDR1 is ENHRY, CDR2 SYGVKD, per germline. This CDR3 contains 15 residues. CDR3 residues: CAISESSGEGYGYTF. CDR3 sequence (DNA): TGTGCCATCAGTGAGTCGTCCGGGGAGGGCTATGGCTACACCTTC.

The chain couples TRBV5-6 to TRBJ1-2; the D is unclear. Trimming took off 0 bases at V and 8 bases at J, with 11 bases between the two ends. The germline V gene has CDR1 SGHDT and CDR2 YYEEEE. This CDR3 has 13 amino acids. The CDR3 DNA sequence: TGTGCCAGCAGCTTGGGGCAGGATGGAGGCTACACCTTC. Its protein is CASSLGQDGGYTF.

The J gene is TRBJ2-7, the V gene TRBV15; 7 bases are shared with TRBD1. Germline loops: CDR1 LNHNV, CDR2 YYDKDF (reference sequence). This CDR3 region has 16 residues. Germline trimming cut 0 bases from V and 0 bases from J; bases unmatched to any gene: 5. In DNA form, the CDR3 reads TGTGCCACCAGCAGAGATCTGGCAGGGGGCTCCTACGAGCAGTACTTC. Translation gives CATSRDLAGGSYEQYF.

The rearrangement joins TRBV7-9 to TRBJ2-7, with TRBD2 matching over 8 bases. V was pared by 3 bases and J by 2 bases, with 3 bases of the junction left unmatched. This CDR3 is 14 amino acids long. Germline loops: CDR1 SEHNR, CDR2 FQNEAQ (reference sequence). The CDR3, as DNA: TGTGCCAGCAGCTTCGGGGGGGTGGCCTACGAGCAGTACTTC. Translating gives CASSFGGVAYEQYF. The full variable domain, rest sourced from reference TRBV7-9 and TRBJ2-7, is DTGVSQNPRHKITKRGQNVTFRCDPISEHNRLYWYRQTLGQGPEFLTYFQNEAQLEKSRLLSDRFSAERPKGSFSTLEIQRTEQGDSAMYLCASSFGGVAYEQYFGPGTRLTVT.

This sequence joins TRBV11-2 and TRBJ1-4; D gene ambiguous. Germline loops: CDR1 SGHAT, CDR2 FQNNGV. The CDR3 consists of 15 residues. The V and J ends lost 5 bases and 1 base respectively, with 11 bases between them. The CDR3 DNA follows: TGTGCCAGCAGCCTTGGTGTGGGAACTAATGAAAAACTGTTTTTT. Its protein product is CASSLGVGTNEKLFF.

This sequence joins TRBV7-2 and TRBJ1-5; D gene unclear. Trimming removed 1 base at V and 11 bases at J, with 9 bases between. Germline loops: CDR1 SGHTA, CDR2 FQGNSA. There are 12 residues in the CDR3. CDR3 loop: CASSLERSAQHF. The CDR3 coding sequence is TGTGCCAGCAGCTTAGAACGGTCAGCCCAGCATTTT.

A few counts support this clone. At one end, the junction sequence differs from germline, possibly due to a read error. V gene TRBV27 combines with J gene TRBJ2-7; possibly TRBD1 or TRBD2 for D (5 bases each). Germline values: CDR1 MNHEY, CDR2 SMNVEV (reference sequence). The CDR3 is made up of 12 amino acids. This chain's CDR3 is CASSSLPGRTVF. The CDR3 coding sequence is TGTGCCAGCAGTTCTCTTCCGGGACGGACCGTCTTC.

This chain uses TRBV28 with TRBJ1-2, with no clear D. The V end was cut by 3 bases, the J end by 7 bases, with 12 bases between. CDR3 length equals 13 residues. Germline loops: CDR1 MDHEN, CDR2 SYDVKM. The CDR3 sequence is CASSFDLYGGYTF. The CDR3 coding sequence is TGTGCCAGCAGTTTCGACCTTTACGGTGGCTACACCTTC.

The chain joins TRBV28 to TRBJ1-3; D call uncertain. The CDR3 is 15 residues long. The V gene's germline CDR1 is MDHEN and CDR2 SYDVKM. V shed 4 bases and J shed 0 bases, with 10 bases lying between them. CDR3 protein: CASSSVRNSGNTIYF. The CDR3 region has the DNA TGTGCCAGCAGTTCGGTCAGGAACTCTGGAAACACCATATATTTT.

V is TRBV19 and J is TRBJ2-7, with D unclear. Germline V gives CDR1 LNHDA, CDR2 SQIVND (reference sequence). The CDR3 covers 15 residues. V lost 5 bases, J lost 6 bases, and 20 bases lay in between. CDR3 region: CASSPGGNFKGEQYF. CDR3 coding DNA: TGTGCCAGTAGTCCCGGCGGCAACTTCAAGGGCGAGCAGTACTTC.

This rearrangement joins TRBV18 to TRBJ2-5, with no clear D. The germline CDR1 and CDR2 sequences are KGHSH and LQKENI. V lost 6 bases, J lost 4 bases, and 12 bases lay in between. The CDR3 spans 13 residues. As DNA, the CDR3 is TGTGCCAGCTCCCCTACAATCGGAGAGACCCAGTACTTC. Translated, it gives CASSPTIGETQYF.